This record covers a single T cell receptor beta chain. This CDR3 comprises 17 residues. Germline CDR1 reads SGHTA; CDR2 reads FQGNSA. Trimming removed 3 bases at V and 0 bases at J, with 17 bases between. This sample was taken from a study of blood T cell repertoires in COVID-19. Study-level information: The cDNA or gDNA used as material had been derived from T cells, B-cell-depleted T cells, or PBMCs.

Assay: immunoSEQ multiplex PCR; the TCRdb copy retains only in-frame clones and omits some. The sample yields about 71,000 clones, roughly 80% seen once. The sequence was obtained from a man between 65 and 80 years old with acute or convalescent COVID-19. Material: peripheral blood. The V gene is TRBV7-2, the J gene TRBJ1-2; possible D gene TRBD1, 5 bases. The CDR3 sequence: CASSFDRGTIANYGYTF. CDR3 bases: TGTGCCAGCAGCTTTGACAGAGGAACTATAGCTAACTATGGCTACACCTTC.